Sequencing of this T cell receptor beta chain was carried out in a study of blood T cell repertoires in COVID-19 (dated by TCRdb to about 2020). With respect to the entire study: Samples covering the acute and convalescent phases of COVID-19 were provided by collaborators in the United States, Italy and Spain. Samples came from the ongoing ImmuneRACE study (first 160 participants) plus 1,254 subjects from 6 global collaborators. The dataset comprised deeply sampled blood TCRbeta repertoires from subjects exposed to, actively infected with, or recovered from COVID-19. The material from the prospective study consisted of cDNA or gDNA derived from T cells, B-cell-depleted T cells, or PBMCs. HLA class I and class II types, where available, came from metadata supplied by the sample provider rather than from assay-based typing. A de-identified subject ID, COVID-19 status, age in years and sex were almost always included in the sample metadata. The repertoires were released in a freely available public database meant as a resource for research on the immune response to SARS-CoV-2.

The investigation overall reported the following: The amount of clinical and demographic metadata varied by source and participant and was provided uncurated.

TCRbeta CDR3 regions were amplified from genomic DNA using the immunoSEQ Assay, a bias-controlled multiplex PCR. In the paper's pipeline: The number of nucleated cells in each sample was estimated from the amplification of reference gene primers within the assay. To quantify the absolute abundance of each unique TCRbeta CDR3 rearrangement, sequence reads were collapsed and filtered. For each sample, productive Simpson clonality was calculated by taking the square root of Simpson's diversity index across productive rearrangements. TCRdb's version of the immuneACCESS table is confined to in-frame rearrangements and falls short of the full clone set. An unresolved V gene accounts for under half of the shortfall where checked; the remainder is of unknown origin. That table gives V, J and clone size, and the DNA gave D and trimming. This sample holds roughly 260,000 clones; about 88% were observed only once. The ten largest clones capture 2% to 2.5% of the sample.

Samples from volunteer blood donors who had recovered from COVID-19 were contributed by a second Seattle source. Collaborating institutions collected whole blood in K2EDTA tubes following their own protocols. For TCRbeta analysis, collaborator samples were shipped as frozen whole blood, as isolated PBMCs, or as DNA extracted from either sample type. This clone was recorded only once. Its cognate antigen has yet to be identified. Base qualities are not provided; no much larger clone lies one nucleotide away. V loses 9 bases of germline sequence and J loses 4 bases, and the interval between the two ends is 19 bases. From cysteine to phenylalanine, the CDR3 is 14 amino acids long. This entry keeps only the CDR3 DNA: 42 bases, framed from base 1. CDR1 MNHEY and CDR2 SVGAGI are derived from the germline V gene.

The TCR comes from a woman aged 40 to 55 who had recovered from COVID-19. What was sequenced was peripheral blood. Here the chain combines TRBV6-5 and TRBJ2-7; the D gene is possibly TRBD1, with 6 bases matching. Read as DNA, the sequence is TGTGCCAGTACTCATTCCGGGACACTTTACGAGCAGTACTTC. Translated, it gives CASTHSGTLYEQYF.